The clone carrying this T cell receptor beta chain was counted at least ten times. What it binds is unknown. Pregnant or lactating patients were excluded, as were those with uncontrolled infection or other autoimmune disease. Used for diagnoses were clinical symptoms, serum thyroxine and TRAb, thyroid ultrasound and orbital computed tomography. CDR1 is MDHEN and CDR2 is SYDVKM in the germline V gene. The CDR3 runs 18 residues. Trimming removed 2 bases from V and 4 bases from J, with 21 bases in between. These data are taken from a study of T cells in Graves' hyperthyroidism and ophthalmopathy. Study-level background: Peripheral blood collection took place at initial diagnosis, before any treatment.

TCR beta CDR3 regions were amplified from RNA transcripts. TCR CDR3 regions were first amplified by RT-PCR with HTBI primers. One entry per CDR3 protein results from TCRdb running MiXCR on the multiplex PCR reads. The sample consists of about 380,000 distinct CDR3 sequences, roughly 14% of them appearing once. Whole-study results and caveats: A median approximately 6.5 months before onset, the model predicted ophthalmopathy.

The chain combines TRBV28 with TRBJ2-1; weak D call: TRBD2 (6 bases). The TCR sequence derives from a woman aged 60 to 75 with Graves' hyperthyroidism. What was sequenced was blood. The CDR3 coding sequence is TGTGCCAGCAGTTTAGGGCCTCGAGTAGCGGCTAAATACAATGAGCAGTTCTTC. Residues: CASSLGPRVAAKYNEQFF.